One TCR beta chain is described in this entry. These data originate in a study of blood T cell repertoires in COVID-19. Assay: immunoSEQ multiplex PCR; the TCRdb copy retains only in-frame clones and omits some. The repertoire holds some 110,000 clones, with more than 60% as singletons. The sequencing input was peripheral blood. The receptor comes from an older man with acute or convalescent COVID-19.

The CDR3 nucleotides read TGTGCCAGCTCAAACCAGCTGGGCTCGGCAGATACGCAGTATTTT. This sequence encodes CASSNQLGSADTQYF. This rearrangement joins TRBV18 to TRBJ2-3; D not certain. CDR3 size: 15 residues. Germline V gives CDR1 KGHSH, CDR2 LQKENI. Deletions cut 5 bases from V and 4 bases from J, with 16 bases between.